The rows below give T cell receptor beta chains drawn from one sample of a study of CD4 and CD8 cells across lung adenocarcinoma regions. TCRdb used MiXCR to reprocess the PCR reads, holding one entry per CDR3 protein. The sample lists around 23,000 distinct CDR3 sequences, more than 45% occurring once. Sample: CD8+ T cells from the center of a lung tumor. The receptors shown here come from a male donor with lung adenocarcinoma. The CD4 and CD8 labels of this study may be unreliable. Each CDR3 is given with its conserved first and last residue. Fields, in order: clone size, V gene, D gene, J gene, CDR3 DNA, CDR3 protein. D genes are given only for firm matches. The listing skips clone size in some rows; elsewhere it reads once, few, many or a size class.

-	TRBV29-1	-	TRBJ2-6	TGCAGCGTTGCACAGAGCTCTGGGGCCAACGTCCTGACTTTC	CSVAQSSGANVLTF
-	TRBV7-2	TRBD2	TRBJ2-2	TGTGCCAGCGGCTTAGTCGGGGGGAGGGCCGGTGAGCTGTTTTTT	CASGLVGGRAGELFF
-	TRBV9	-	TRBJ2-4	TGTTCCCGCGTCGAGGGGCTGCGCGCCAAAAATATGCAGTACTTC	CSRVEGLRAKNMQYF
-	TRBV12-3/TRBV12-4	-	TRBJ2-3	TGTGCCAGCAGCACAGGAAGAGGAATAGATACGCAGTATTTT	CASSTGRGIDTQYF
-	TRBV6-5	-	TRBJ2-1	TGTGCCAGCAGTTTCAGTCAAGAGGCTGAGCAGTTCTTC	CASSFSQEAEQFF
many	TRBV10-1	-	TRBJ2-3	TGCGCCAGCAGCAGGGCCGGGTCAGATACGCAGTATTTT	CASSRAGSDTQYF
-	TRBV10-1	TRBD2	TRBJ2-4	TGCGCCAGCAGTGAGTCCGTGGGGGACTACTTTCACCAAGACATCCAGTACTTC	CASSESVGDYFHQDIQYF
few	TRBV3-1	TRBD1	TRBJ2-1	TGTGCCAGCAGCCTCTTCGGGACAGGGAGCTACAATGAGCAGTTCTTC	CASSLFGTGSYNEQFF
-	TRBV7-2	-	TRBJ2-4	TGTGCCAGCAGCTCGGAGCTAACTACCAAAAACACGCAGTATTTC	CASSSELTTKNTQYF
few	TRBV7-6	-	TRBJ1-6	TGTGCCAGCAGCCCCAGACAGATTTATAATTCACCCCTCCACTTT	CASSPRQIYNSPLHF
many	TRBV6-1	-	TRBJ2-3	TGTGCCAGCGGGGGGGCCGGGGGCGGGGACGGGGAGACGCAGTATTTC	CASGGAGGGDGETQYF
-	TRBV6-4	-	TRBJ1-2	TGTGCCAGCAGGGACTCCCACTATGGCTACACCTTC	CASRDSHYGYTF
-	TRBV6-5	-	TRBJ2-3	TGTGCCAGCAGTTACTCGATTGGGGCAACAGATACGCAGTATTTT	CASSYSIGATDTQYF
few	TRBV30	-	TRBJ2-1	TGTGCCTGGAGGAGGCAGAGCTCCTACAATGAGCAGTTCTTC	CAWRRQSSYNEQFF
-	TRBV6-1	-	TRBJ2-4	TGTGCCAGCAACACTGGGGGACACCAAGACATTCAGTACTTC	CASNTGGHQDIQYF
-	TRBV10-3	-	TRBJ2-5	TGTGCCGCGGGGGACGGGGGCCGTGACCAAGACACCCAGTACTTC	CAAGDGGRDQDTQYF
medium-sized	TRBV10-1	-	TRBJ2-3	TGCGCCAGCAGTGAGTCAAGGGGCTGGCGAACAGATACGCAGTATTTT	CASSESRGWRTDTQYF